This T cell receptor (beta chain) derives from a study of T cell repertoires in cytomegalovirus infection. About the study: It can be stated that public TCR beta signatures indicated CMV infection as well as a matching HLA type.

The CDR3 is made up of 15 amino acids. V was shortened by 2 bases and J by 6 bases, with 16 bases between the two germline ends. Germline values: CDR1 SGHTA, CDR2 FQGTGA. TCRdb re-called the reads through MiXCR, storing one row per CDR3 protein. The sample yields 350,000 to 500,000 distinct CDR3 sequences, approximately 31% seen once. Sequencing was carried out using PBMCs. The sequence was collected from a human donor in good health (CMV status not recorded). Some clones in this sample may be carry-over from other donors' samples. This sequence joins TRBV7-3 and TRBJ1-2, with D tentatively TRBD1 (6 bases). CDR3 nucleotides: TGTGCCAGCAGCTTATGGGGGGGGCAGGCCAATGGCTACACCTTC. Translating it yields CASSLWGGQANGYTF. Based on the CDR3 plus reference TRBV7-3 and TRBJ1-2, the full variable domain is GAGVSQTPSNKVTEKGKYVELRCDPISGHTALYWYRQSLGQGPEFLIYFQGTGAADDSGLPNDRFFAVRPEGSVSTLKIQRTERGDSAVYLCASSLWGGQANGYTFGSGTRLTVV.